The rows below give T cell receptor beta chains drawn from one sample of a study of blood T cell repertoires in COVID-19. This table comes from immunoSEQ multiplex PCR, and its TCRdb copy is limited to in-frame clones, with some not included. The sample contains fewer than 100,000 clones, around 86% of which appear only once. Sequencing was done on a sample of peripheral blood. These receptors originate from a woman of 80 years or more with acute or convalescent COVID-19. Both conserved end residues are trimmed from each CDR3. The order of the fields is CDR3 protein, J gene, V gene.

ASSRTGNTGELF	TRBJ2-2	TRBV2
ASSLESSGGSNEQF	TRBJ2-1	TRBV5-1
AISDGSDRAEKLF	TRBJ1-4	TRBV10-3
ASSLEVRGSEAF	TRBJ1-1	TRBV5-1
ASSSGRASGAETQY	TRBJ2-5	TRBV7-3
ASSIRTGRTEAF	TRBJ1-1	TRBV7-9
ASSIEGGGGETQY	TRBJ2-5	TRBV19
ASSFRGRYGYT	TRBJ1-2	TRBV27
ASSLQGVAGYT	TRBJ1-2	TRBV7-9
SAQNGQGFWETQY	TRBJ2-5	TRBV29-1
ASSQRSNTDTQY	TRBJ2-3	TRBV9
ASLLRGSTDTQY	TRBJ2-3	TRBV6-6
ASSLQTGAGGNTIY	TRBJ1-3	TRBV7-2
ASSPLVTGTDGYT	TRBJ1-2	TRBV18
ASSQDPGGEIYGYT	TRBJ1-2	TRBV4-2
ASSHWNRAGQNEKLF	TRBJ1-4	TRBV3-1/TRBV3-2
ASSEEGSGANVLT	TRBJ2-6	TRBV2
ASSVQGRGDPQH	TRBJ1-5	TRBV27
ASSMGPGQGEFEAF	TRBJ1-1	TRBV19
ASSLRQGSYNSPLH	TRBJ1-6	TRBV14